Listed below are T cell receptor beta chains from one sample, sequenced in a study of PD-1 blockade in classical Hodgkin lymphoma. The assay was immunoSEQ multiplex PCR, and TCRdb's table has in-frame clones only and misses some. Here the sample spans about 5,000 clones, over 75% being singletons. Sequencing was performed on CD8+ T cells from blood, taken at baseline. The source of these receptors is a human donor with classical Hodgkin lymphoma. Each CDR3 is given with its conserved first and last residue. D genes are given only for firm matches. The size field is filled for only some rows; it gives once, few, many or a size class.

size,D,J,V,CDR3,DNA
-,TRBD2,TRBJ2-1,TRBV28,CASSLFGTSGYNEQFF,TGTGCCAGCAGTTTATTCGGGACTAGCGGATACAATGAGCAGTTCTTC
-,TRBD2,TRBJ2-5,TRBV9,CASSPGGETQYF,TGTGCCAGCAGCCCGGGGGGAGAGACCCAGTACTTC
-,TRBD1,TRBJ2-7,TRBV28,CASSLGQGVFYEQYF,TGTGCCAGCAGTTTGGGGCAGGGGGTCTTCTACGAGCAGTACTTC
-,-,TRBJ1-3,TRBV7-9,CASSWTVGRNTIYF,TGTGCCAGCAGTTGGACAGTCGGTCGAAACACCATATATTTT
-,-,TRBJ1-1,TRBV2,CASRGTPNTEAFF,TGTGCCAGCAGGGGGACACCGAACACTGAAGCTTTCTTT
once,TRBD1,TRBJ1-4,TRBV4-3,CASSQGTGSNEKLFF,TGCGCCAGCAGCCAAGGGACAGGGTCTAATGAAAAACTGTTTTTT
-,TRBD2,TRBJ2-1,TRBV7-9,CASSSPSGGGYEQFF,TGTGCCAGCAGCTCGCCTAGCGGGGGGGGCTATGAGCAGTTCTTC
-,-,TRBJ2-5,TRBV1,CTSSQVKRGPEETQYF,TGCACCAGCAGCCAAGTAAAGCGTGGCCCAGAAGAGACCCAGTACTTC
-,TRBD2,TRBJ2-3,TRBV7-6,CASSPTSGGTDTQYF,TGTGCCAGCAGCCCGACTAGCGGGGGAACAGATACGCAGTATTTT
-,-,TRBJ1-4,TRBV5-1,CASSFLFQDANEKLFF,TGCGCCAGCAGCTTTCTATTTCAAGATGCTAATGAAAAACTGTTTTTT
-,TRBD1,TRBJ2-7,TRBV13,CASSARSGTGSYEQYF,TGTGCCAGCAGCGCCAGATCCGGGACAGGGTCTTACGAGCAGTACTTC
few,TRBD2,TRBJ2-7,TRBV7-6,CASSEGTRVEQYF,TGTGCCAGCTCAGAGGGGACTAGAGTCGAGCAGTACTTC
once,TRBD2,TRBJ2-1,TRBV9,CASSVATGGGSWQVSYEQFF,TGTGCCAGCAGCGTAGCTACGGGAGGGGGTAGCTGGCAGGTGTCGTATGAGCAGTTCTTC
-,-,TRBJ2-3,TRBV13,CASSLGWGSATDTQYF,TGTGCCAGCAGCTTAGGCTGGGGATCCGCCACAGATACGCAGTATTTT
-,-,TRBJ2-3,TRBV27,CASSLWQGLPTDTQYF,TGTGCCAGCAGTTTATGGCAGGGGTTACCCACAGATACGCAGTATTTT
few,-,TRBJ1-1,TRBV10-2,CASSVDRRSEAFF,TGCGCCAGCAGTGTTGACAGACGGTCTGAAGCTTTCTTT
-,-,TRBJ2-6,TRBV14,CASSWGSGANVLTF,TGTGCCAGCAGCTGGGGGTCTGGGGCCAACGTCCTGACTTTC
-,-,TRBJ2-7,TRBV16,CASSQDPWGNSYEQYF,TGTGCCAGCAGCCAAGACCCGTGGGGTAACTCCTACGAGCAGTACTTC
-,TRBD2,TRBJ2-3,TRBV6-1,CASSEVALGLAEIDTQYF,TGTGCCAGCAGTGAAGTGGCCCTGGGACTAGCGGAGATAGATACGCAGTATTTT
few,TRBD1,TRBJ2-7,TRBV7-8,CASSLGAGGGEQYF,TGTGCCAGCAGCTTGGGAGCAGGGGGCGGCGAGCAGTACTTC
few,-,TRBJ1-2,TRBV4-1,CASSQDRGRDGYGYTF,TGCGCCAGCAGCCAAGATAGGGGCAGGGATGGCTATGGCTACACCTTC
once,-,TRBJ2-4,TRBV5-1,CASRARVRIGKNIQYF,TGCGCCAGCAGGGCCCGGGTCCGTATCGGCAAAAACATTCAGTACTTC
-,TRBD2,TRBJ2-3,TRBV19,CASSPGLRDTDTQYF,TGTGCCAGTAGCCCGGGACTACGAGACACAGATACGCAGTATTTT
-,-,TRBJ1-4,TRBV4-3,CASSQDRGATNEKLFF,TGCGCCAGCAGCCAAGATCGGGGAGCAACTAATGAAAAACTGTTTTTT
-,-,TRBJ2-2,TRBV19,CASSTRQAPNTGELFF,TGTGCCAGTAGTACCCGACAGGCCCCGAACACCGGGGAGCTGTTTTTT
-,-,TRBJ2-5,TRBV4-2,CASSPSTGTEETQYF,TGTGCCAGCAGCCCCTCGACCGGGACGGAAGAGACCCAGTACTTC
-,-,TRBJ1-5,TRBV4-3,CASSPLSGSNQPQHF,TGCGCCAGCAGCCCGTTATCCGGAAGCAATCAGCCCCAGCATTTT
-,-,TRBJ2-5,TRBV14,CASSQDNRIFQETQYF,TGTGCCAGCAGCCAAGATAACAGGATCTTCCAAGAGACCCAGTACTTC
-,-,TRBJ2-3,TRBV6-1,CASSEVRSALTLRYTDTQYF,TGTGCCAGCAGTGAAGTGAGGTCAGCGTTAACACTCCGTTACACAGATACGCAGTATTTT
-,-,TRBJ2-3,TRBV7-8,CASSLVRGITDTQYF,TGTGCCAGCAGCTTAGTCCGGGGGATAACAGATACGCAGTATTTT
-,-,TRBJ2-5,TRBV5-6,CASSRPTLAYGETQYF,TGTGCCAGCAGTCGACCGACGCTAGCGTACGGAGAGACCCAGTACTTC
-,-,TRBJ2-2,TRBV27,CASSLRNTGELFF,TGTGCCAGCAGTTTGCGAAACACCGGGGAGCTGTTTTTT
few,-,TRBJ2-7,TRBV13,CASSFGDEQYF,TGTGCCAGCAGCTTCGGGGACGAGCAGTACTTC
-,-,TRBJ1-5,TRBV23-1,CASSQEEGRQPQHF,TGCGCCAGCAGCCAAGAGGAAGGGAGGCAGCCCCAGCATTTT
-,-,TRBJ2-3,TRBV7-9,CASSLAPYADTQYF,TGTGCCAGCAGCTTAGCCCCTTATGCAGATACGCAGTATTTT
-,-,TRBJ1-1,TRBV5-6,CASSFGATEAFF,TGTGCCAGCAGCTTTGGGGCCACTGAAGCTTTCTTT
-,-,TRBJ2-5,TRBV28,CASSLTLKETQYF,TGTGCCAGCAGTTTAACCCTTAAAGAGACCCAGTACTTC
-,-,TRBJ2-7,TRBV27,CASSIGPRGGYEQYF,TGTGCCAGCAGTATTGGACCTAGGGGAGGTTACGAGCAGTACTTC
-,-,TRBJ1-6,TRBV11-2,CASSPGTQNSPLHF,TGTGCCAGCAGCCCCGGGACCCAGAATTCACCCCTCCACTTT
once,-,TRBJ1-1,TRBV4-3,CASSLYHGANTEAFF,TGCGCCAGCAGCCTCTACCATGGGGCGAACACTGAAGCTTTCTTT